A selection of T cell receptor beta chains follows, all from one sample in a study of cytomegalovirus exposure and HLA in healthy donors. Measured with immunoSEQ multiplex PCR; TCRdb has only the in-frame clones, and not every one. The data show around 150,000 clones, 65% to 85% seen once. The sample was PBMCs. The receptor source for this set is a woman in her late teens or twenties in good health and CMV-seronegative. CDR3s leave out the opening cysteine and the closing phenylalanine or tryptophan. Only part of the rows carry a size: once, few, many, or a class if the clone is expanded.

TRBV9	NA	TRBJ1-2	ASSVGRGQGEGYT
TRBV5-1	few	TRBJ2-1	ASRPTGSSYNEQF
TRBV6-5	NA	TRBJ1-1	ASSHGTGNTEAF
TRBV9	NA	TRBJ1-1	ASSTRDRGYTEAF
TRBV5-1	NA	TRBJ2-1	ASSLAVANEQF
TRBV4-1	NA	TRBJ1-4	ASSQVGVGRVPEKLF
TRBV30	NA	TRBJ2-5	AWSRLAGLETQY
TRBV11-2	NA	TRBJ1-1	ASSSNGGGGTEAF
TRBV19	NA	TRBJ1-4	ASSIGLGDRGKEKLF
TRBV6-1	NA	TRBJ2-5	ASSKVRDRQETQY
TRBV19	NA	TRBJ1-5	ASSIGGTRQGYRQPQH
TRBV11-2	once	TRBJ2-1	ASSLVAPTGTSPYNEQF
TRBV2	once	TRBJ1-5	ASSEALSGGGQPQH
TRBV18	NA	TRBJ2-2	ASSPTGANTGELF
TRBV10-3	NA	TRBJ1-1	AISEPTENTEAF
TRBV7-9	NA	TRBJ2-1	ASSPMGGVINEQF
TRBV15	NA	TRBJ1-4	ATSSPRPGEKLF
TRBV19	NA	TRBJ1-5	ASAEVNLNQPQH
TRBV7-8	few	TRBJ1-5	ASSPGTRGVQPQH
TRBV11-2	NA	TRBJ1-6	ASSGRTLEVFHLH
TRBV10-3	once	TRBJ2-3	AINGERRTDTQY
TRBV18	NA	TRBJ1-1	ASSPQGANTEAF
TRBV2	once	TRBJ2-3	ASIRAGFTDTQY
TRBV14	NA	TRBJ1-2	ASSQLRDRVGYT
TRBV7-9	NA	TRBJ1-1	ASSWREGSTEAF
TRBV6-1	NA	TRBJ1-2	ASSETGDGYT
TRBV28	NA	TRBJ2-2	ASSLAGGYTGELF
TRBV7-9	NA	TRBJ2-7	ASSLVYGSYEQY
TRBV10-2	few	TRBJ2-2	ASSERGLRNTGELF